A selection of T cell receptor beta chains follows, all from one sample in a study of blood T cell repertoires in COVID-19. Measured with immunoSEQ multiplex PCR; TCRdb has only the in-frame clones, and not every one. This sample carries approximately 470,000 clones, 70% to 90% of them seen once, and the ten largest clones take roughly 3.1%. Input material: peripheral blood. All receptors derive from a human donor in a cohort sampled during active COVID-19. The CDR3 runs from the conserved cysteine through the conserved F or W. D genes are given only for firm matches. Size tells how often a clone was seen (once, few, many) or the class of an expanded clone, and some rows leave it out.

J gene,V gene,clone size,D gene,CDR3 DNA,CDR3 protein
TRBJ1-5,TRBV5-6,.,.,TGTGCCAGCAGCCTGGGGGGCTGGGGTTCCAATCAGCCCCAGCATTTT,CASSLGGWGSNQPQHF
TRBJ1-4,TRBV18,.,TRBD1,TGTGCCAGCTCACCCCCGACAGGGGAAAAACTGTTTTTT,CASSPPTGEKLFF
TRBJ2-7,TRBV7-2,.,TRBD2,TGTGCCAGCAGCTTCCGCGGGGGTGGTTACGAGCAGTACTTC,CASSFRGGGYEQYF
TRBJ2-6,TRBV19,.,.,TGTGCCAGTAGTATGAAGGGGTCTGGGGCCAACGTCCTGACTTTC,CASSMKGSGANVLTF
TRBJ1-4,TRBV18,few,.,TGTGCCAGCTCACCATCGGAGGGGTATGATGAAAAACTGTTTTTT,CASSPSEGYDEKLFF
TRBJ2-1,TRBV19,.,.,TGTGCCAGTAGTATAAGGGGCAATGAGCAGTTCTTC,CASSIRGNEQFF
TRBJ2-5,TRBV12-3/TRBV12-4,.,.,TGTGCCAGCAGTCAAGACTGGACCCAGTACTTC,CASSQDWTQYF
TRBJ2-7,TRBV13,.,TRBD1,TGTGCCAGCAGCTTAGGGGTCAGGGGGATCGAGCAGTACTTC,CASSLGVRGIEQYF
TRBJ2-6,TRBV5-4,.,TRBD2,TGTGCCAGCAGCCCAATAGTTGGGACTAGCGGCCCTGGGGCCAACGTCCTGACTTTC,CASSPIVGTSGPGANVLTF
TRBJ2-7,TRBV7-2,.,.,TGTGCCAGCAGCTTAAATCCCCAGACCTACGAGCAGTACTTC,CASSLNPQTYEQYF
TRBJ2-1,TRBV28,.,TRBD2,TGTGCCAGCAGTTTACGAGGGAGGGTATCCTACAATGAGCAGTTCTTC,CASSLRGRVSYNEQFF
TRBJ2-5,TRBV18,few,TRBD1,TGTGCCAGCTCACCTTTCGGGACAGGCGGGGAGACCCAGTACTTC,CASSPFGTGGETQYF
TRBJ1-5,TRBV2,.,.,TGTGCCAGCAGAATGGGGGGGAGCAATCAGCCCCAGCATTTT,CASRMGGSNQPQHF
TRBJ2-7,TRBV30,.,.,TGTGCCTGGAGGGGCCCTTGGGCAGAAATTTACGAGCAGTACTTC,CAWRGPWAEIYEQYF
TRBJ2-1,TRBV18,.,TRBD2,TGTGCCAGCTCACCAGGAACTAGCGGGTCTTACAATGAGCAGTTCTTC,CASSPGTSGSYNEQFF
TRBJ2-2,TRBV6-6,.,TRBD1,TGTGCCAGCAGTCTCGGACAGGGGGCCGGGGAGCTGTTTTTT,CASSLGQGAGELFF
TRBJ2-1,TRBV13,.,TRBD2,TGTGCCAGCAGCGCGGCTAGCGGGAGTGGTGAGCAGTTCTTC,CASSAASGSGEQFF
TRBJ2-7,TRBV6-6,.,TRBD2,TGTGCCAGCAACCCCAGCGGGAGCTACGAGCAGTACTTC,CASNPSGSYEQYF
TRBJ1-3,TRBV27,.,TRBD1,TGTGCCAGCAGCCCGGACAGGGGGGAATGGAACACCATATATTTT,CASSPDRGEWNTIYF
TRBJ2-3,TRBV19,.,TRBD2,TGTGCCAGTAGTAGTCTAGCGGGGTCCTGGGATACGCAGTATTTT,CASSSLAGSWDTQYF
TRBJ1-1,TRBV7-9,.,TRBD1,TGTGCCAGCACCCATGGACAGGGGAACACTGAAGCTTTCTTT,CASTHGQGNTEAFF
TRBJ2-7,TRBV27,.,.,TGTGCCAGCAGTTTAACCCCGAACCGGGCCTACGAGCAGTACTTC,CASSLTPNRAYEQYF
TRBJ1-2,TRBV2,.,.,TGTGCCAGCACTCGACAAAACTATGGCTACACCTTC,CASTRQNYGYTF
TRBJ2-1,TRBV5-1,.,TRBD2,TGCGCCAGCAGCTCCCTAGCGGGCTCCTACAATGAGCAGTTCTTC,CASSSLAGSYNEQFF
TRBJ2-1,TRBV2,.,TRBD1,TGTGCCAGCGTCACAGGGGAATACAATGAGCAGTTCTTC,CASVTGEYNEQFF
TRBJ2-3,TRBV7-3,.,TRBD2,TGTGCCAGCAGCCTTTACGGACGCGGGAGGGCCACAGATACGCAGTATTTT,CASSLYGRGRATDTQYF
TRBJ2-5,TRBV19,.,TRBD2,TGTGCCAGTAGTCCGAGGACTAGCGGATCCCAAGAGACCCAGTACTTC,CASSPRTSGSQETQYF
TRBJ1-5,TRBV19,.,TRBD1,TGTGCCAGTCGTAAAACAGGGGGAACTAACCGTGACGTTAGCAATCAGCCCCAGCATTTT,CASRKTGGTNRDVSNQPQHF
TRBJ2-7,TRBV27,.,.,TGTGCCAGCAGTTTGGCACAAGCCTACGAGCAGTACTTC,CASSLAQAYEQYF
TRBJ2-7,TRBV6-4,once,TRBD2,TGTGCCAGCAGTGACAGAGGCGGGAGGGCCTTTGGGGAGCAGTACTTC,CASSDRGGRAFGEQYF
TRBJ2-3,TRBV6-1,.,.,TGTGCCAGCAGTGAGTCAATAGCGACAGATACGCAGTATTTT,CASSESIATDTQYF
TRBJ1-1,TRBV10-3,.,.,TGTGCCATCAGTGAGTCCACGGGTGAGGGCACTGAAGCTTTCTTT,CAISESTGEGTEAFF
TRBJ1-5,TRBV12-3/TRBV12-4,few,.,TGTGCCAGCAGTTTTCAGGGCAATCAGCCCCAGCATTTT,CASSFQGNQPQHF
TRBJ2-7,TRBV27,.,.,TGTGCCAGCAGTCCTTCCTCCTACGAGCAGTACTTC,CASSPSSYEQYF
TRBJ1-5,TRBV2,.,TRBD1,TGTGCCAGCAGTAAACAGGGGGCTGGGAGCAATCAGCCCCAGCATTTT,CASSKQGAGSNQPQHF
TRBJ2-3,TRBV7-3,.,TRBD2,TGTGCCAGCAGCTTAACTTCGGCTAGCGGGAGCGGTACAGATACGCAGTATTTT,CASSLTSASGSGTDTQYF
TRBJ1-1,TRBV6-6,.,TRBD1,TGTGCCAGCATAAGAGGGGACAGCTACACTGAAGCTTTCTTT,CASIRGDSYTEAFF
TRBJ2-7,TRBV5-1,few,.,TGCGCCAGCAGCTTGGGGCCCGGTGCTAGCAACTACGAGCAGTACTTC,CASSLGPGASNYEQYF
TRBJ2-1,TRBV29-1,.,TRBD2,TGCAGCGTTGACACAGGGAGCGGGGGCTACAATGAGCAGTTCTTC,CSVDTGSGGYNEQFF
TRBJ2-5,TRBV7-2,.,TRBD1,TGTGCCAGCAGCTTAGAGGACAGGGGGTTCGAGACCCAGTACTTC,CASSLEDRGFETQYF
TRBJ1-4,TRBV6-2/TRBV6-3,.,.,TGTGCCAGCAGTCCCGGGAGGGGTAAAAAAAAACTGTTTTTT,CASSPGRGKKKLFF
TRBJ2-1,TRBV3-1/TRBV3-2,.,.,TGTGCCAGCAGCCAGGGGCCCCCGGGTGAGCAGTTCTTC,CASSQGPPGEQFF
TRBJ2-5,TRBV12-3/TRBV12-4,.,.,TGTGCCAGCAGTTTAGTAGATCCAGAGACCCAGTACTTC,CASSLVDPETQYF
TRBJ2-1,TRBV15,.,TRBD2,TGTGCCACCAAGGCGGGAGGTTCCTACAATGAGCAGTTCTTC,CATKAGGSYNEQFF
TRBJ1-1,TRBV7-8,.,TRBD1,TGTGCCAGCAGCGTGGGACAGGCGAACACTGAAGCTTTCTTT,CASSVGQANTEAFF
TRBJ2-5,TRBV2,.,.,TGTGCCAGCAGAGGGTCTTTAGCGAGGGAGACCCAGTACTTC,CASRGSLARETQYF
TRBJ1-1,TRBV7-8,.,.,TGTGCCAGCAGCTTAAGCGTGGGGGCAAGGACTGAAGCTTTCTTT,CASSLSVGARTEAFF
TRBJ2-1,TRBV2,few,TRBD1,TGTGCCAGCAGGGACAGGAACAATGAGCAGTTCTTC,CASRDRNNEQFF
TRBJ1-5,TRBV5-1,once,TRBD1,TGCGCCAGCAGCCCCGGGACAGGAGGGGATCAGCCCCAGCATTTT,CASSPGTGGDQPQHF
TRBJ2-7,TRBV7-9,.,TRBD1,TGTGCCAGCAGCTTGACCGGGACAGGGAACTACGAGCAGTACTTC,CASSLTGTGNYEQYF
TRBJ1-2,TRBV18,few,TRBD1,TGTGCCAGCTCACCAGAGGGGGCCGGCTATGGCTACACCTTC,CASSPEGAGYGYTF
TRBJ2-7,TRBV7-9,.,.,TGTGCCAGCAGCCCCAGGGGCGGGAGTGGGTACGAGCAGTACTTC,CASSPRGGSGYEQYF
TRBJ1-2,TRBV29-1,.,.,TGCAGCGTTGAATGGTGGGGCAGCCGCTTTTATGGCTACACCTTC,CSVEWWGSRFYGYTF
TRBJ2-3,TRBV9,.,TRBD2,TGTGCCAGCAGTACCGGGACTAGTGGACCTCGGACAGATACGCAGTATTTT,CASSTGTSGPRTDTQYF
TRBJ1-1,TRBV9,once,.,TGTGCCAGCAGCGCTTCAGTGGAGACTGAAGCTTTCTTT,CASSASVETEAFF
TRBJ1-3,TRBV9,.,TRBD1,TGTGCCAGCAGCCCCAGTCTAGGACAGGGATCTGGAAACACCATATATTTT,CASSPSLGQGSGNTIYF
TRBJ2-2,TRBV5-1,.,TRBD2,TGCGCCAGCAGCCGAGACCAGGCTAGCGGGAACACCGGGGAGCTGTTTTTT,CASSRDQASGNTGELFF
TRBJ2-2,TRBV9,.,TRBD2,TGTGCCAGCAGCCTAGAGCTAGCGGGAGTTTCCGGGGAGCTGTTTTTT,CASSLELAGVSGELFF
TRBJ1-3,TRBV19,.,.,TGTGCCAGTAGTATTAAACGGTACTCTGGAAACACCATATATTTT,CASSIKRYSGNTIYF